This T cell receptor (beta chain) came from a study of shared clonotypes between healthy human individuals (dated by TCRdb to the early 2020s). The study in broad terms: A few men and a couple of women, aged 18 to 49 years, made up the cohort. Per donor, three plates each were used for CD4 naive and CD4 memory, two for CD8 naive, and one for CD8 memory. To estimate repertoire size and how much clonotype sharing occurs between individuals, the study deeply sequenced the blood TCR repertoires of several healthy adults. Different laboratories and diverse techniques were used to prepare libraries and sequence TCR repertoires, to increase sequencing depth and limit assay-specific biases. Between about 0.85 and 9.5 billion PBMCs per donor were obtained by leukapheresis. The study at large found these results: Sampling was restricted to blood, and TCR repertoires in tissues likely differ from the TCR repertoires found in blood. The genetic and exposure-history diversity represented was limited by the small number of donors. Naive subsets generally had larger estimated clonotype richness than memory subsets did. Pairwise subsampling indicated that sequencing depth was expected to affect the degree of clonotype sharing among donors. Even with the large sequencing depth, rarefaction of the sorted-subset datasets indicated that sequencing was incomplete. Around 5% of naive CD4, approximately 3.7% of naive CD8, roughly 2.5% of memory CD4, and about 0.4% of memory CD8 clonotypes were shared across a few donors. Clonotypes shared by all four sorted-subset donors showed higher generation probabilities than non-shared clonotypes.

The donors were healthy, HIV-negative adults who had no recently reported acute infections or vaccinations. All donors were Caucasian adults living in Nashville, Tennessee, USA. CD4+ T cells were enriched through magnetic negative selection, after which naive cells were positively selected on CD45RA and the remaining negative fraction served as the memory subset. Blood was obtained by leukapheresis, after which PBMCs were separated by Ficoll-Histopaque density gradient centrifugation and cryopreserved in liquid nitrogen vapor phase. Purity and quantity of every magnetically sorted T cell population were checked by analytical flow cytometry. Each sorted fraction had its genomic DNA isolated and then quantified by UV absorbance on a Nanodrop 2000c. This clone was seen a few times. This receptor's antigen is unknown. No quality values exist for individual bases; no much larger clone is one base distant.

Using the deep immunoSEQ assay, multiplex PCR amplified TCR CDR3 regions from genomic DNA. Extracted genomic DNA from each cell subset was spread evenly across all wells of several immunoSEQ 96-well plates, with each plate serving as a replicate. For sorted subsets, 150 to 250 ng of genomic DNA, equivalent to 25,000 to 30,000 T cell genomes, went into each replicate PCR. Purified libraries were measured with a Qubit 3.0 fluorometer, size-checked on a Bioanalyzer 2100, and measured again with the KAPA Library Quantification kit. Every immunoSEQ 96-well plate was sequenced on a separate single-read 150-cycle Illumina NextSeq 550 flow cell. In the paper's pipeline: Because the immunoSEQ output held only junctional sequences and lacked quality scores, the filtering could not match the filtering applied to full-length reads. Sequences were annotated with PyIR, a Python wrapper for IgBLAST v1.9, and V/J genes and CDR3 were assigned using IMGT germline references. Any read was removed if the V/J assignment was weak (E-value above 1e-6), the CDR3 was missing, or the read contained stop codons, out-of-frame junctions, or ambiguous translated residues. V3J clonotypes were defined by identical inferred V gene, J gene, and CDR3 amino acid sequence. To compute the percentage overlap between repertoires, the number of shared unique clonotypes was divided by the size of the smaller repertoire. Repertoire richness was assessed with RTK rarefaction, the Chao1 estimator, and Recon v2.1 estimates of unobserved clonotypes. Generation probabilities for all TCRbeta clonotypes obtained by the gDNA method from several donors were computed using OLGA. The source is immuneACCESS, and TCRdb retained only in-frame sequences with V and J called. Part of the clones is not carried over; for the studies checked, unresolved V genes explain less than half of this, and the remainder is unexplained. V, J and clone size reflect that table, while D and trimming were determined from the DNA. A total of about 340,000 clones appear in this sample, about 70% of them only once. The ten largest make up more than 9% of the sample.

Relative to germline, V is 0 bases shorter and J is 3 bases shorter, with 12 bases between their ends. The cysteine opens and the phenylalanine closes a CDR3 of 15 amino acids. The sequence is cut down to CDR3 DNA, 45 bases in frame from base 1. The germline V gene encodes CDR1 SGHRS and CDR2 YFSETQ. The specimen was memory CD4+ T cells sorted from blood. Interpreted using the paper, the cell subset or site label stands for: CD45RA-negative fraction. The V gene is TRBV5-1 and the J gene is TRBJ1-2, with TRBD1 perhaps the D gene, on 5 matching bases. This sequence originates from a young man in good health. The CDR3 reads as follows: CASSLDGASYYGYTF. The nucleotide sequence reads TGCGCCAGCAGCTTGGATGGGGCTTCTTACTATGGCTACACCTTC.